This T cell receptor (beta chain) came from a study of graft-versus-host responses after intestinal transplantation (dated by TCRdb to about 2021). Notes on the research overall: Multivisceral, liver-intestinal, or isolated intestinal transplants were received by the recipients. To identify alloreactive clones, pre-transplant mixed lymphocyte reaction products were sequenced and compared with unstimulated pre-transplant donor and recipient T cells. Rather than being sequenced by the commercial service, samples from a few later patients were sequenced in-house on an Illumina MiSeq and processed with MiXCR. After intestinal transplantation, graft-versus-host and host-versus-graft alloreactive T cell clones in the graft, circulation and bone marrow were tracked using bulk TCR-beta CDR3 sequencing. All recipients received anti-thymocyte globulin induction followed by maintenance tacrolimus and steroids for 3 to 4 years. A peak of at least 4% donor T cells among recipient peripheral blood mononuclear cells was the definition used for donor T cell macrochimerism. Of the approximately 24 intestinal transplant recipients enrolled in the cohort, one of whom was a retransplant, a few patients without pretransplant specimens were excluded. What the work shows at the level of the full study, not this receptor alone: The relatively low number and heterogeneity of intestinal transplant patients limited the conclusions. In patients with donor T cell macrochimerism, the allografts had high GvH to HvG T cell clonal ratios. Early after transplant, peak levels of circulating GvH clones were found to be associated with declines in HvG clones. GvH clones turned up in recipient bone marrow, with some appearing earlier in ileal mucosa or blood, a pattern consistent with an intestinal mucosal origin.

Comments on this clone: Its antigen is not yet known. No base quality information exists; no much larger clone differs at one position.

The label giving this sample's time point can be read as: cells obtained before transplantation from donor or recipient. CD3+CD4+ and CD3+CD8+ populations were FACS-sorted from unstimulated pre-transplant donor and recipient cells taken from spleen or lymph nodes. The protocol used for the library was the immunoSEQ multiplex PCR assay. For most patients, genomic DNA was isolated with the Qiagen DNeasy Blood and Tissue Kit and shipped frozen to Adaptive Biotechnologies for TCR sequencing. Adaptive Biotechnologies carried out high-throughput TCR-beta CDR3 sequencing of genomic DNA for most patients. The authors' analysis ran thus. Adaptive's ImmunoSEQ software was the source of the TCR sequencing data for 18 patients, while three other patients were processed with MiXCR and VDJtools. CD4 versus CD8 sorting errors were corrected by removing sequences found in both subsets at a frequency ratio below 5:1. CDR3 nucleotide sequences shared between donor and recipient were removed because their origin could not be assigned. At least 2-fold expansion over unstimulated cells and a minimum CFSE-low frequency of 0.002% (template counts) or 0.001% (read counts) were required for clones to be classified as alloreactive. Mappable clones were those detected in sequenced pre-transplant spleen, lymph node, or MLR CFSE-low populations of the donor or recipient. The cumulative frequency of alloreactive clones was calculated as a percentage of all sequences, weighted by copy number. TCRdb stores this immuneACCESS table with in-frame sequences only. Part of the clones is absent; in the studies checked, under half of the shortfall reflects unresolved V genes, and no reason is known for the rest. From that table come the V and J calls and clone size; the DNA was used to work out D and trimming. The sample contains 85,000 to 100,000 clones, under 95% of them found a single time. The ten largest make up 2% to 2.5% of the sample.

Sequenced material: unstimulated CD8+ T cells sorted from spleen or lymph node cells, taken before intestinal transplant. The TCR was taken from a human donor who received an intestinal transplant.

DNA sequence: TGTGCCAGCAGCCAAGGGACTAGCGGGGCCGATGAGCAGTTCTTC. This codes for CASSQGTSGADEQFF. Recombination connected TRBV5-5 to TRBJ2-1, with 13 bases in between that match TRBD2. CDR1 is given as SGHKS and CDR2 as YYEKEE, both from the germline V gene (reference sequence). The V end gives up 4 bases and the J end 8 bases, leaving 6 bases in the junction not matched to a gene. Reading from cysteine to phenylalanine, the CDR3 counts 15 amino acids. The DNA shown is the 45-base CDR3, in frame from base 1. The reference TRBV5-5 and TRBJ2-1 proteins fill in what lies around the CDR3, so the full variable domain reads DAGVTQSPTHLIKTRGQQVTLRCSPISGHKSVSWYQQVLGQGPQFIFQYYEKEERGRGNFPDRFSARQFPNYSSELNVNALLLGDSALYLCASSQGTSGADEQFFGPGTRLTVL.